These 30 T cell receptor beta chains came from one sample sequenced in a study of chemoradiotherapy in HPV16-positive cancers. Method: immunoSEQ multiplex PCR; TCRdb's copy keeps in-frame clones and lacks some. This table has fewer than 11,000 clones, around 80% appearing once. The sample here was tumor tissue, taken from a patient who underwent chemoradiotherapy. The receptors here all came from a human donor with HPV-associated anogenital cancer.

The chain uses TRBV4-1 and TRBJ2-1; no reliable D call. The V and J ends lost 0 bases and 8 bases respectively, with 14 bases between them. CDR1 and CDR2 from the germline V gene are MGHRA and YSYEKL. This CDR3 spans 15 amino acids. CDR3 loop: CASSQDMAIVDEQFF. CDR3 sequence (DNA): TGCGCCAGCAGCCAAGATATGGCCATTGTGGATGAGCAGTTCTTC.

The chain joins TRBV4-1 to TRBJ1-6; 7 bases are shared with TRBD1. After removal of 1 base from V and 11 bases from J, the junction contained 17 bases not matched to a gene. CDR3 length equals 18 residues. Germline lookup yields CDR1 MGHRA and CDR2 YSYEKL. CDR3 coding DNA: TGCGCCAGCAGCCAAGTGCCCTCTCGACAGGGACCCCCCCCACCCCTCCACTTT. This gives the protein CASSQVPSRQGPPPPLHF.

The chain links TRBV6-5 to TRBJ2-2; D gene unclear. Germline lookup yields CDR1 MNHEY and CDR2 SVGAGI. The CDR3 contains 14 residues. Trimming shortened V by 4 bases and J by 1 base, and 7 bases separated the two germline ends. The CDR3 loop reads CASSSFVNTGELFF. DNA of the CDR3: TGTGCCAGCAGTTCGTTTGTGAACACCGGGGAGCTGTTTTTT.

This clone appeared once. J is TRBJ1-5 and V is TRBV6-6; D gene uncertain. Trimming removed 1 base from V and 2 bases from J, with 6 bases in between. The CDR3 has 14 amino acids. Germline-derived CDR1 and CDR2 are MNHNY and SVGAGI (reference sequence). CDR3 sequence: CASSYFGGNQPQHF. The DNA for the CDR3 is TGTGCCAGCAGTTACTTTGGGGGCAATCAGCCCCAGCATTTT.

Here the CDR3 DNA reads TGTGCCAGCAGCGAGGTTCTAGCGGGGACCGGGGAGCTGTTTTTT. Translating it yields CASSEVLAGTGELFF. The J gene is TRBJ2-2, the V gene TRBV9, with 9 bases that match TRBD2. Germline V gives CDR1 SGDLS, CDR2 YYNGEE. V lost 3 bases, J lost 5 bases, and 5 bases stayed unmatched. This CDR3 has 15 amino acids. Variable domain in full (rest from reference TRBV9 and TRBJ2-2): DSGVTQTPKHLITATGQRVTLRCSPRSGDLSVYWYQQSLDQGLQFLIQYYNGEERAKGNILERFSAQQFPDLHSELNLSSLELGDSALYFCASSEVLAGTGELFFGEGSRLTVL.

This chain joins TRBV27 and TRBJ1-1; D possibly corresponds to TRBD1 (6 bases). Trimming stripped 2 bases from V and 4 bases from J, with 11 bases between. The CDR3 totals 14 residues. Germline V CDR1 and CDR2: MNHEY, SMNVEV (reference sequence). CDR3 DNA: TGTGCCAGCAGTTTAGCAGGGGTGGGCACTGAAGCTTTCTTT. Translating it yields CASSLAGVGTEAFF.

The chain employs TRBV6-5 and TRBJ2-7, with TRBD1 matching over 10 bases. The trim removed 0 bases at V and 6 bases at J, leaving 5 bases unmatched. The CDR3 length is 15 residues. Germline loops: CDR1 MNHEY, CDR2 SVGAGI. The CDR3 reads CASSYSKGQGIEQYF. CDR3 in DNA: TGTGCCAGCAGTTACTCAAAGGGACAGGGGATCGAGCAGTACTTC.

The chain employs TRBV13 and TRBJ2-7; a weak D match, TRBD2 (5 bases). The germline V gene has CDR1 PRHDT and CDR2 FYEKMQ (reference sequence). Trimming left V 1 base short and J 5 bases short, with 12 bases between. This CDR3 spans 14 amino acids. DNA for the CDR3: TGTGCCAGCAGCTTAGAATACGGACTCCACGAGCAGTACTTC. Translation gives CASSLEYGLHEQYF.

A word on this clone: A read error may produce the germline difference seen at one junction end. The V gene is TRBV5-1, the J gene TRBJ2-1; TRBD2 matches 12 bases. Germline CDR1 and CDR2: SGHRS and YFSETQ. CDR3 length: 14 amino acids. This CDR3 is CASSPGTSGPKQFF. As DNA, the CDR3 is TGTGCCAGCAGCCCCGGGACTAGCGGGCCGAAGCAGTTCTTC.

V gene TRBV7-8 combines with J gene TRBJ2-5, with no clear D. Trimming pared 2 bases from V and 2 bases from J, leaving 12 bases between. In germline, CDR1 is SGHVS, CDR2 FQNEAQ. The CDR3 extends over 15 amino acids. The CDR3 is CASSLFRIGQETQYF. CDR3 nucleotide sequence: TGTGCCAGCAGCTTATTCAGAATCGGACAAGAGACCCAGTACTTC.

V usage is TRBV19 and J usage is TRBJ1-5; D is perhaps TRBD1 (6 bases). Germline V gene lookup returns CDR1 LNHDA and CDR2 SQIVND (reference sequence). The CDR3 runs 15 residues. Trimming took off 5 bases at V and 7 bases at J, with 18 bases between the two ends. CDR3 sequence: CASSGGQARRQPQHF. CDR3 nucleotide sequence: TGTGCCAGTAGTGGGGGCCAGGCTAGGCGGCAGCCCCAGCATTTT.

This sequence joins TRBV19 and TRBJ2-2; D is undetermined. Trimming stripped 6 bases from V and 7 bases from J, with 12 bases between. The germline CDR1 and CDR2 sequences are LNHDA and SQIVND (reference sequence). This CDR3 has 13 amino acids. Here the CDR3 DNA reads TGTGCCAGTAGAAGACACTTGGGCGGGGAGCTGTTTTTT. It specifies CASRRHLGGELFF.

The chain couples TRBV18 to TRBJ2-7; the match to TRBD1 covers 8 bases. The germline CDR1 and CDR2 sequences are KGHSH and LQKENI. The CDR3 contains 16 residues. Germline trimming cut 0 bases from V and 4 bases from J; bases unmatched to any gene: 8. CDR3 loop: CASSPPTRTGTYEQYF. The CDR3 nucleotides are TGTGCCAGCTCACCACCGACTCGGACAGGGACTTACGAGCAGTACTTC.

The chain combines TRBV6-8 with TRBJ1-5; D gene uncertain. The CDR3 runs to 12 residues. Deletions cut 4 bases from V and 9 bases from J, with 10 bases between. The germline V gene has CDR1 MNHGY and CDR2 SAAAGT. The CDR3 reads CASSSPRLPQHF. The CDR3, as DNA: TGTGCCAGCAGTTCTCCTCGTCTGCCCCAGCATTTT.

For the CDR3, the DNA is TGCGCCAGCACCAGAACGGTCGGACAGGCTGGGGCCAACGTCCTGACTTTC. It specifies CASTRTVGQAGANVLTF. This chain links TRBV5-1 with TRBJ2-6, with 7 bases identical to TRBD1. Trimming at V came to 6 bases and at J to 2 bases, leaving 11 bases not matched to a gene. The germline CDR1 and CDR2 sequences are SGHRS and YFSETQ. CDR3 length equals 17 residues.

This chain links TRBV29-1 with TRBJ1-1; 7 bases are shared with TRBD1. V gave up 7 bases and J gave up 7 bases; unmatched junction bases: 3. This CDR3 has 10 amino acids. Per the germline V gene, CDR1 is SQVTM and CDR2 is ANQGSEA. The DNA of the CDR3 is TGCAGCGCCAGGACAGGTGAAGCTTTCTTT. Translation gives CSARTGEAFF.

The chain recombines TRBV6-5 with TRBJ1-2; D is perhaps TRBD1 (5 bases). CDR1 is MNHEY and CDR2 is SVGAGI in the germline V gene. The CDR3 is 11 residues long. Trimming removed 4 bases from V and 9 bases from J, with 9 bases in between. CDR3 in DNA: TGTGCCAGCAGTTCCAGACAGCGCTACACCTTC. Translated: CASSSRQRYTF.

The genes are TRBV19 and TRBJ1-2; TRBD1 is a possible D gene (6 bases). Germline CDR1 and CDR2: LNHDA and SQIVND (reference sequence). This CDR3 has 16 amino acids. V lost 5 bases, J lost 8 bases, and 24 bases lay in between. Written as DNA, the CDR3 is TGTGCCAGTAGTTCCACAGCGGGGGCGGTGAAAAGAGGCTACACCTTC. This translates into CASSSTAGAVKRGYTF.

In nucleotides, the CDR3 is TGCAGCGGCGGACTAGCGGGGGGTAATGAGCAGTTCTTC. Translated, it gives CSGGLAGGNEQFF. The rearrangement uses TRBV29-1 and TRBJ2-1; 14 bases fit TRBD2. The CDR3 loop spans 13 amino acids. Germline lookup yields CDR1 SQVTM and CDR2 ANQGSEA. J was trimmed by 7 bases and V by 7 bases; bases with no gene match: 3.

The chain uses TRBV6-5 and TRBJ2-7, with 10 bases matching TRBD2. The CDR3 length is 15 residues. The germline CDR1 and CDR2 sequences are MNHEY and SVGAGI. The V gene end was trimmed by 5 bases and the J gene end by 4 bases; junction bases not matched to a gene: 8. The DNA of the CDR3 is TGTGCCAGCAGTCCCCCGGGACTAGCGAAATACGAGCAGTACTTC. Protein sequence: CASSPPGLAKYEQYF.

V usage is TRBV6-6 and J usage is TRBJ1-6; D remains unclear. V gave up 7 bases and J gave up 0 bases, with 10 bases separating them. CDR3 length: 15 amino acids. CDR1 is MNHNY, CDR2 SVGAGI, per germline (reference sequence). The chain's CDR3 is CASIAGSSYNSPLHF. Written as DNA, the CDR3 is TGTGCCAGCATTGCCGGAAGCTCCTATAATTCACCCCTCCACTTT.

The chain combines TRBV28 with TRBJ1-2; D is uncertain. Per germline, CDR1 MDHEN and CDR2 SYDVKM. V lost 5 bases, J lost 5 bases, and 18 bases lay in between. The CDR3 has 15 residues. CDR3 loop: CASSPLRKGGYGYTF. Written as DNA, the CDR3 is TGTGCCAGCAGTCCCTTGAGAAAGGGAGGGTATGGCTACACCTTC.

The chain joins TRBV2 to TRBJ1-4; 8 nucleotides match TRBD1. The CDR3 contains 16 residues. Trimming at V came to 2 bases and at J to 7 bases, leaving 9 bases not matched to a gene. Germline values: CDR1 SNHLY, CDR2 FYNNEI. CDR3 DNA sequence: TGTGCCAGCAGTGAAACCCCAGGGGGCCGGAGTGAAAAACTGTTTTTT. As protein: CASSETPGGRSEKLFF.

The J gene is TRBJ1-1, the V gene TRBV11-2; D is ambiguous. The V end lost 5 bases, the J end lost 4 bases, and 14 bases lay between the germline ends. Germline CDR1 SGHAT, CDR2 FQNNGV. CDR3 length equals 14 residues. This chain's CDR3 is CASSPTSAGTEAFF. CDR3 coding DNA: TGTGCCAGCAGCCCAACCTCTGCGGGCACTGAAGCTTTCTTT.

The table lists this clone with a count of one. The chain is built from TRBV4-1 and TRBJ1-1, with D tentatively TRBD1 (6 bases). Trimming cost V 1 base and J 0 bases, with 9 bases left between them. Germline values: CDR1 MGHRA, CDR2 YSYEKL. The CDR3 contains 15 residues. DNA of the CDR3: TGCGCCAGCAGCCAAGGAAAGGGGGTGAACACTGAAGCTTTCTTT. Protein sequence: CASSQGKGVNTEAFF.

The chain combines TRBV30 with TRBJ1-3; D is unclear. The CDR3 has 14 amino acids. The V end lost 8 bases, the J end lost 1 base, and 15 bases lay between the germline ends. Germline CDR1 is GTSNPN and CDR2 is SVGIG (reference sequence). CDR3 in amino acids: CAASYGSSGNTIYF. As DNA, the CDR3 is TGTGCCGCCTCGTACGGAAGTTCTGGAAACACCATATATTTT.

The chain couples TRBV5-1 to TRBJ2-2; possibly TRBD2 for D (5 bases). This CDR3 is 15 amino acids long. The germline gives CDR1 SGHRS, CDR2 YFSETQ. V was cut by 2 bases and J by 3 bases, with 11 bases left in between. CDR3 sequence (DNA): TGCGCCAGCAGCTTTCGGGGTACGGACACCGGGGAGCTGTTTTTT. Amino acids: CASSFRGTDTGELFF.

The V and J genes are TRBV28 and TRBJ1-6; tentatively, D is TRBD1 (6 bases). Per the germline V gene, CDR1 is MDHEN and CDR2 is SYDVKM. V lost 5 bases and J lost 5, with 28 bases in between. The CDR3 spans 20 residues. CDR3 sequence reads: CASSTPTEGGRSSNNSPLHF. Written as DNA, the CDR3 is TGTGCCAGCAGTACCCCCACAGAGGGGGGACGGTCCTCAAATAATTCACCCCTCCACTTT.

This chain links TRBV6-1 with TRBJ1-4, with TRBD1 as a possible D gene (5 bases). The CDR3 contains 15 residues. Per germline, CDR1 MNHNS and CDR2 SASEGT. Between the trimmed V and J ends, which lost 2 bases and 3 bases, there was a span of 10 bases. CDR3 nucleotide sequence: TGTGCCAGCAGTGAATCGGGGCGGGCTAATGAAAAACTGTTTTTT. It encodes CASSESGRANEKLFF.

This rearrangement joins TRBV5-6 to TRBJ2-2; D is possibly TRBD1 or TRBD2 (5 bases each). Trimming removed 3 bases from V and 8 bases from J, with 14 bases in between. The CDR3 loop spans 14 amino acids. CDR1 and CDR2 (germline): SGHDT, YYEEEE. The CDR3 region has the DNA TGTGCCAGCAGCTACGGGACCACGGCTGGGGAGCTGTTTTTT. Amino acid sequence: CASSYGTTAGELFF. Looking up the rest from reference TRBV5-6 and TRBJ2-2 gives the full variable domain: DAGVTQSPTHLIKTRGQQVTLRCSPKSGHDTVSWYQQALGQGPQFIFQYYEEEERQRGNFPDRFSGHQFPNYSSELNVNALLLGDSALYLCASSYGTTAGELFFGEGSRLTVL.